Listed below are T cell receptor beta chains from one sample, sequenced in a study of T cell responses to AZD1222 COVID-19 vaccine. Libraries were prepared by immunoSEQ multiplex PCR; TCRdb keeps only in-frame clonotypes and omits some of them. The repertoire holds 140,000 or so clones, with about 90% as singletons. The material was peripheral blood, obtained on day 0 of AZD1222 vaccination. The source of these receptors is an adult in good health. The CDR3 runs from the conserved cysteine through the conserved F or W. A D gene is named only where the DNA matches it firmly. Size tells how often a clone was seen (once, few, many) or the class of an expanded clone, and some rows leave it out.

j_call	v_call	clone_size	d_call	cdr3_aa	cdr3_nt
TRBJ1-2	TRBV7-8	NA	NA	CASSLATGTHNYGYTF	TGTGCCAGCAGCTTAGCCACCGGGACACACAACTATGGCTACACCTTC
TRBJ2-3	TRBV7-9	NA	NA	CASSLVVASGDTQYF	TGTGCCAGCAGCTTAGTAGTGGCCAGCGGGGATACGCAGTATTTT
TRBJ2-2	TRBV7-2	NA	TRBD2	CASSQGLVPSGTGELFF	TGTGCCAGCAGCCAGGGACTAGTCCCCTCGGGCACCGGGGAGCTGTTTTTT
TRBJ2-3	TRBV3-1/TRBV3-2	NA	NA	CASSQATPGTPQYF	TGTGCCAGCAGCCAAGCAACCCCCGGGACTCCGCAGTATTTT
TRBJ2-7	TRBV7-9	NA	NA	CASSLVFTAETYEQYF	TGTGCCAGCAGCTTAGTGTTCACGGCGGAAACCTACGAGCAGTACTTC
TRBJ1-1	TRBV5-4	NA	NA	CASSLGIGLSTEAFF	TGTGCCAGCAGCTTGGGAATTGGACTGAGCACTGAAGCTTTCTTT
TRBJ2-2	TRBV7-3	once	TRBD1	CASSRTGDTGELFF	TGTGCCAGCAGTCGGACAGGGGATACCGGGGAGCTGTTTTTT
TRBJ1-1	TRBV19	NA	NA	CASSIGRTEAFF	TGTGCCAGTAGTATCGGCAGAACTGAAGCTTTCTTT
TRBJ1-4	TRBV4-3	NA	NA	CASSQELVNEKLFF	TGCGCCAGCAGCCAAGAGTTGGTAAATGAAAAACTGTTTTTT
TRBJ1-2	TRBV7-8	NA	TRBD1	CASSLGQGTGYTF	TGTGCCAGCAGCTTAGGACAGGGGACTGGCTACACCTTC
TRBJ1-1	TRBV12-3/TRBV12-4	NA	TRBD1	CASSWTGGVGAFF	TGTGCCAGCAGCTGGACAGGGGGCGTTGGAGCTTTCTTT
TRBJ2-3	TRBV9	NA	NA	CASSLRADTQYF	TGTGCCAGCAGCCTAAGGGCCGATACGCAGTATTTT
TRBJ1-1	TRBV10-3	NA	NA	CAISEYGQNTEAFF	TGTGCCATCAGTGAGTATGGACAGAACACTGAAGCTTTCTTT
TRBJ1-2	TRBV6-5	NA	TRBD1	CASSLQGVDGYTF	TGTGCCAGCAGTTTACAGGGGGTCGATGGCTACACCTTC
TRBJ2-7	TRBV28	NA	NA	CALGRLDIYEQYF	TGTGCTCTGGGGCGACTAGATATCTACGAGCAGTACTTC
TRBJ2-3	TRBV28	NA	TRBD1	CASSLQGATDTQYF	TGTGCCAGCAGTTTACAGGGGGCAACAGATACGCAGTATTTT
TRBJ1-2	TRBV30	NA	NA	CAWSVIPDYGYTF	TGTGCCTGGAGTGTTATCCCCGACTATGGCTACACCTTC